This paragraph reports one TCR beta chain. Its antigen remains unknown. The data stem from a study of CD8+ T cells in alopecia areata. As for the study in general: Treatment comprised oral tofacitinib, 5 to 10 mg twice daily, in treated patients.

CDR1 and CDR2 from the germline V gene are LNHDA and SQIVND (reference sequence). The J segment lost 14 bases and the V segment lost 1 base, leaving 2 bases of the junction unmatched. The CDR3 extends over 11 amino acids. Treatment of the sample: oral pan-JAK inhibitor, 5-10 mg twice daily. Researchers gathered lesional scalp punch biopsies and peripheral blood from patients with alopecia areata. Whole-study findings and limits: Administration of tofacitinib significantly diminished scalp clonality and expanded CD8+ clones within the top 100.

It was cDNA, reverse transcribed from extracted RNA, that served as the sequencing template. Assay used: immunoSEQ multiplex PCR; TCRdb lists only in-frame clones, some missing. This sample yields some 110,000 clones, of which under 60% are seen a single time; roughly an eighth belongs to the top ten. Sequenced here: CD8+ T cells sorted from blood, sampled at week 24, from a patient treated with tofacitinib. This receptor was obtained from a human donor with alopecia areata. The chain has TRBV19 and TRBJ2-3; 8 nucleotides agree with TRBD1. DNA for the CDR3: TGTGCCAGTAGTATAGCGGGACAGGCGTATTTT. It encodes CASSIAGQAYF.